A single sample is the source of the 15 T cell receptor beta chains below, sequenced in a study of cytomegalovirus exposure and HLA in healthy donors (dated by TCRdb to between 2016 and 2019). Library generation was performed with the immunoSEQ multiplex PCR assay. Here the immuneACCESS table is served through TCRdb, limited to in-frame sequences with V and J called. Missing clones are a known gap in these copies; in checked studies unresolved V genes cover under half, and the rest lacks a known reason. The sample has under 50,000 clones on record, nearly 95% of them singletons. 7.8% of the sample belongs to the ten largest clones. The source material was PBMCs. These receptors all stem from a woman between 18 and 29 years old in good health and CMV-seropositive.

The chain joins TRBV11-2 to TRBJ2-1, with D perhaps TRBD2 (5 bases). V was trimmed by 5 bases and J by 1 base, leaving 15 bases between them. Germline CDR1 SGHAT, CDR2 FQNNGV. The CDR3 contains 16 residues. Here the CDR3 reads CASSRTGGASYNEQFF. The CDR3 bases are TGTGCCAGCAGCCGGACTGGCGGAGCTTCCTACAATGAGCAGTTCTTC.

The chain carries TRBV7-8 and TRBJ2-7; 7 bases map to TRBD1. This CDR3 has 14 residues. Germline V gene data show CDR1 as SGHVS and CDR2 as FQNEAQ. Germline trimming cut 5 bases from V and 6 bases from J; bases unmatched to any gene: 10. The CDR3 is CASSLTGELSEQYF. In nucleotides, the CDR3 is TGTGCCAGCAGCCTAACAGGGGAACTAAGCGAGCAGTACTTC.

The rearrangement links TRBV6-5 to TRBJ1-1; D gene ambiguous. Trimming left V 4 bases short and J 0 bases short, with 6 bases between. The CDR3 has 13 residues. Germline V gene sequence: CDR1 MNHEY, CDR2 SVGAGI. The CDR3 nucleotides are TGTGCCAGCAGTTTACAGATGAACACTGAAGCTTTCTTT. Protein sequence: CASSLQMNTEAFF.

This chain links TRBV6-5 with TRBJ1-1, with D perhaps matching TRBD1 (5 bases). Germline values: CDR1 MNHEY, CDR2 SVGAGI. V was shortened by 0 bases and J by 8 bases, with 16 bases between the two germline ends. The CDR3 consists of 15 residues. CDR3 DNA sequence: TGTGCCAGCAGTTACTCGGGAGGGGCTCGGCCGGAAGCTTTCTTT. It codes for CASSYSGGARPEAFF.

The chain has TRBV9 and TRBJ2-1, with 7 bases lining up with TRBD2. In germline, CDR1 is SGDLS, CDR2 YYNGEE. Trimming cost V 0 bases and J 8 bases; bases outside gene matches: 8. The length of the CDR3 is 15 residues. The CDR3 sequence is CASSVESGAAYEQFF. DNA for the CDR3: TGTGCCAGCAGCGTAGAGAGCGGGGCCGCCTATGAGCAGTTCTTC.

In its sample, this clone was seen once. The chain is built from TRBV19 and TRBJ2-3; 7 bases are shared with TRBD2. This CDR3 is built from 15 residues. The germline CDR1 and CDR2 sequences are LNHDA and SQIVND (reference sequence). Trimming took 5 bases from V and 0 from J; bases not matched to a gene: 5. The CDR3 DNA reads as TGTGCCAGTAGTCACAGCGGGATAAGCACAGATACGCAGTATTTT. Amino acid sequence: CASSHSGISTDTQYF.

The chain carries TRBV5-1 and TRBJ1-2, with 10 nucleotides matching TRBD1. This CDR3 is built from 16 residues. CDR1 is SGHRS and CDR2 is YFSETQ in the germline V gene. The V gene end was trimmed by 4 bases and the J gene end by 0 bases; junction bases not matched to a gene: 6. The CDR3 spells CASSQGTGVPNYGYTF. DNA for the CDR3: TGCGCCAGCAGCCAAGGGACAGGGGTACCTAACTATGGCTACACCTTC.

J is TRBJ2-7 and V is TRBV10-3; TRBD2 might be the D (5 bases). The CDR3 runs 16 residues. The germline V gene encodes CDR1 ENHRY and CDR2 SYGVKD. Trimming left V 3 bases short and J 3 bases short, with 18 bases between. The CDR3 loop is CAISDPGGGYNYEQYF. The DNA for the CDR3 is TGTGCCATCAGTGACCCAGGTGGCGGGTACAACTACGAGCAGTACTTC.

In this sample, this clone turned up once. V is TRBV5-6 and J is TRBJ1-2, with 8 bases that match TRBD1. Germline values: CDR1 SGHDT, CDR2 YYEEEE. This CDR3 spans 13 amino acids. The junction had 5 bases not matched to a gene; V was cut back by 2 bases and J by 8 bases. The CDR3 protein is CASSFTQGDGYTF. The CDR3 nucleotides are TGTGCCAGCAGCTTCACACAGGGGGACGGCTACACCTTC.

This chain joins TRBV18 and TRBJ2-3, with TRBD2 as a possible D gene (6 bases). Germline CDR1 and CDR2: KGHSH and LQKENI. V shed 1 base and J shed 1 base, with 12 bases lying between them. The CDR3 extends over 16 amino acids. The CDR3 loop reads CASSPLPASGTDTQYF. The CDR3 DNA is TGTGCCAGCTCACCACTTCCGGCTAGCGGCACAGATACGCAGTATTTT.

The CDR3 DNA follows: TGCGCCAGCAGCCAAGGGGCAGGGCTTGAGGAGACCCAGTACTTC. This gives the protein CASSQGAGLEETQYF. The chain is built from TRBV4-3 and TRBJ2-5; D is possibly TRBD1 (5 bases). The CDR3 covers 15 residues. V was clipped by 1 base and J by 5 bases, with 14 bases between them. CDR1 is LGHNA and CDR2 is YSLEER in the germline V gene.

The V call is TRBV27, the J call TRBJ2-1, with TRBD2 identical over 7 bases. Germline V lookup: CDR1 MNHEY, CDR2 SMNVEV (reference sequence). CDR3 length: 16 amino acids. The ends lost 5 bases at V and 0 bases at J; junction bases unmatched: 7. The CDR3 here is CASSEPGGSSYNEQFF. The DNA for the CDR3 is TGTGCCAGCAGTGAACCGGGCGGGAGCTCCTACAATGAGCAGTTCTTC.

This clone was detected a few times. The rearrangement links TRBV6-4 to TRBJ2-3, with 13 bases fitting TRBD2. Per the germline V gene, CDR1 is MRHNA and CDR2 is SNTAGT. The CDR3 runs to 16 residues. V shed 5 bases and J 2 bases; nucleotides not matched to a gene: 4. The CDR3 DNA sequence: TGTGCCAGCAGTCCTACTAGCGGGAGGGCCACAGATACGCAGTATTTT. This gives the protein CASSPTSGRATDTQYF.

The rearrangement links TRBV9 to TRBJ2-3, with a possible D match to TRBD2 (5 bases). V was shortened by 0 bases and J by 1 base, with 9 bases between the two germline ends. The CDR3 loop spans 15 amino acids. Germline V gives CDR1 SGDLS, CDR2 YYNGEE. The CDR3 coding sequence is TGTGCCAGCAGCGTAGGCTCAGCGGGCACAGATACGCAGTATTTT. It specifies CASSVGSAGTDTQYF.

The rearrangement joins TRBV19 to TRBJ1-3, with TRBD1 matching 8 bases. The germline V gene encodes CDR1 LNHDA and CDR2 SQIVND (reference sequence). The V segment lost 5 bases and the J segment 0 bases; nucleotides outside the gene matches: 9. This CDR3 contains 17 residues. CDR3 DNA: TGTGCCAGTAGTGCGGGACAGGCAAGAATCTCTGGAAACACCATATATTTT. Its translation: CASSAGQARISGNTIYF.